The clone carrying this T cell receptor beta chain was seen a handful of times. Its antigen remains unidentified. The CDR3 consists of 13 residues. CDR1 MNHEY and CDR2 SMNVEV come from the germline V gene (reference sequence). V dropped 9 bases and J dropped 0 bases, with 9 bases sitting between them. Markers CD45RO/CCR7/CD25/CD127/CD95/CD27 served to sort CD4+ naive, central memory, regulatory and stem cell-like memory cells. This sample stems from a study of beta chain features in type 1 diabetes. Findings and caveats of the study: Type 1 diabetes patients had TCRB CDR3s that were shorter (moderately but significantly so) in all four CD4+ subsets. Naive, central memory and Treg TCRB repertoires seemed to resemble each other more closely in patients than they did in healthy donors.

Expressed TCRB transcripts were sequenced because the entire RNA isolate underwent reverse transcription. Mean read depth for naive, central memory and regulatory T cell samples was approximately 3.57 million reads. Measured with immunoSEQ multiplex PCR; TCRdb has only the in-frame clones, and not every one. The table has around 250,000 clones, approximately 15% seen once. What was sequenced was naive CD4+ T cells from blood. This TCR derives from a man aged 25 to 40 with type 1 diabetes. The V and J genes are TRBV27 and TRBJ1-5; D ambiguous. CDR3 loop: CASRSYSNQPQHF. The CDR3 nucleotides are TGTGCCAGTAGAAGCTATAGCAATCAGCCCCAGCATTTT.